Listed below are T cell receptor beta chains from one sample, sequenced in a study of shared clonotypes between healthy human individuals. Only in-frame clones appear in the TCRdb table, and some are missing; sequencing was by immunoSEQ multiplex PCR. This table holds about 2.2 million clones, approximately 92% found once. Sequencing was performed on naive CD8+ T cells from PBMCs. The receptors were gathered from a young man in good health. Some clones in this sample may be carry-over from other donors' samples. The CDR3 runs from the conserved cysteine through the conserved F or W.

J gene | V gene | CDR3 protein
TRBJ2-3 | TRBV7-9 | CASSLRTGGTDTQYF
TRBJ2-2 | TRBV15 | CATSREGRLRPSGNTGELFF
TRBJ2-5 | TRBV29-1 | CSVPQGMETQYF
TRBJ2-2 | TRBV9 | CASSSRTGQAGELFF
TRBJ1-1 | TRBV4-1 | CASSRGIRGHTEAFF
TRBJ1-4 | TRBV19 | CASSHRGATNEKLFF
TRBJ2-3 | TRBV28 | CASSFPTSGRAKGDTQYF
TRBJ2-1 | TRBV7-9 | CASSGQGISYNEQFF
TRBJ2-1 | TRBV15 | CATSRDWQNNEQFF
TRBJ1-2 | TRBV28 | CASSPGTGGNYLDGYTF
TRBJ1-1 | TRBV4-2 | CASSQGTAYPGAFF
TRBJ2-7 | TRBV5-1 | CASSSGTGVNEQYF
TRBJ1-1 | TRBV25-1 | CASMDREAFF
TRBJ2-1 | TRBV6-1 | CASGLAWNEQFF
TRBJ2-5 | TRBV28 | CASEGTSGREETQYF
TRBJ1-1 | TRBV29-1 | CSVVPGRGTEAFF
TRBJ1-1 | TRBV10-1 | CASSESSRGDTEAFF
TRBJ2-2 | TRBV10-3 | CAMRDPGHPGELFF
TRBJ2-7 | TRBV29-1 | CSVAGTSGHTYEQYF
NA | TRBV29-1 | CSVEGGPIGNEQYF
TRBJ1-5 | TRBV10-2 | CASSEWGAKQPQHF
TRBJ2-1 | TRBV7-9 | CASSSMRTSGRVNEQFF
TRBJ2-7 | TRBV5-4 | CASTATGPSYEQYF
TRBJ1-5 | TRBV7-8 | CASSRPGVGNQPQHF
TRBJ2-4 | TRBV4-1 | CASSHPQGAKNIQYF
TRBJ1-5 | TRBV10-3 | CAISDKGQRNQPQHF